The T cell receptor (beta chain) under discussion was sequenced for a study of T cells in tumors after PD-1 blockade. Regarding time point: first of two pre-therapy site-matched biopsies two to three months apart. Study-level points and caveats: Some novel exhausted tumor clones appeared in pre-treatment blood, suggesting peripheral recruitment.

Method: immunoSEQ multiplex PCR; TCRdb's copy keeps in-frame clones and lacks some. The profile shows about 4,200 clones, less than 75% of them singletons. This CDR3 contains 15 residues. Trimming removed 2 bases from V and 5 bases from J; junction bases left unmatched: 6. The V gene's germline CDR1 is SGDLS and CDR2 YYNGEE. This clone has only a few counts. Its antigen is currently unknown. The sequence came from a human donor with basal cell carcinoma. The material was tumor tissue, obtained before anti-PD-1 treatment. The V call is TRBV9, the J call TRBJ2-3; 9 bases are shared with TRBD2. In DNA form, the CDR3 reads TGTGCCAGCAGCGTTGCGGGGGGGGCTCAAGATACGCAGTATTTT. Amino acid sequence: CASSVAGGAQDTQYF. The full variable domain, with the rest looked up from reference TRBV9 and TRBJ2-3, is DSGVTQTPKHLITATGQRVTLRCSPRSGDLSVYWYQQSLDQGLQFLIQYYNGEERAKGNILERFSAQQFPDLHSELNLSSLELGDSALYFCASSVAGGAQDTQYFGPGTRLTVL.